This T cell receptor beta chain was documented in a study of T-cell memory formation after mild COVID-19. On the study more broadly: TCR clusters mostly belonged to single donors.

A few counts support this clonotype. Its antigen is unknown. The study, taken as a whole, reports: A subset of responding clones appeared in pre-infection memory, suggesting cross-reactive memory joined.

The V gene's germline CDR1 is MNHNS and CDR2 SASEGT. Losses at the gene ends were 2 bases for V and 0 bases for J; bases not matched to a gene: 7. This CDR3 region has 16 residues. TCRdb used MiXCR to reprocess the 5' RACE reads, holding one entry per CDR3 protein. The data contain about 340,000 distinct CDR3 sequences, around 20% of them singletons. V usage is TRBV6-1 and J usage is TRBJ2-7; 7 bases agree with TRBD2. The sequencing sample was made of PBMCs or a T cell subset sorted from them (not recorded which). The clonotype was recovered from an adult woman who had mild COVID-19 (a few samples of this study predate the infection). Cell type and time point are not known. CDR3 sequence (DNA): TGTGCCAGCAGTGAAATTTCTAGCGGACTCTCCTACGAGCAGTACTTC. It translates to CASSEISSGLSYEQYF.